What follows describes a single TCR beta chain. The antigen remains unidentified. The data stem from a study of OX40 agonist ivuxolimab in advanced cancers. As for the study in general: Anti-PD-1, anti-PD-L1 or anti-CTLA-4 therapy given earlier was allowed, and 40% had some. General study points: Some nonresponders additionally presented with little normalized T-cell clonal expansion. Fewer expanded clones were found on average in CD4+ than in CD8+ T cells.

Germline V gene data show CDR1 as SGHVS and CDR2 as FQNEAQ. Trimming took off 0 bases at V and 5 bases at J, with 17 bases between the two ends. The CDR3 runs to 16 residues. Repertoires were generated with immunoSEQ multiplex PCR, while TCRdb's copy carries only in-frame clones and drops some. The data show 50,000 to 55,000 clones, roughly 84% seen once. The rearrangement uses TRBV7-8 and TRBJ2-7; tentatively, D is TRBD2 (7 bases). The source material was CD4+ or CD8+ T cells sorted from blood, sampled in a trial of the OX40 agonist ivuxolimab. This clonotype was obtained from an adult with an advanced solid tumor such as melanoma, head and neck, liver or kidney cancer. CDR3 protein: CASSLARGGGPNEQYF. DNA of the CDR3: TGTGCCAGCAGCTTAGCGAGGGGAGGGGGGCCAAACGAGCAGTACTTC.